This T cell receptor beta chain comes out of a study of OX40 agonist ivuxolimab in advanced cancers. Study in general: Patients were treated with intravenous ivuxolimab, dosed at 0.01 to 10 mg/kg and infused every 2 weeks.

Comment on this clone: The antigen is not known. The sample has other DNA sequences that encode this CDR3 too.

No patient had autoimmune disease or received systemic immunosuppression. Some clones are missing from TCRdb's copy, which holds only in-frame ones; the method was immunoSEQ multiplex PCR. Of 100,000 to 110,000 clones listed, approximately 90% are singletons. Findings and limits, study-wide: Partial responders at 0.1-3.0 mg/kg showed near-lowest clonal expansion. In general, CD8+ T cells held more expanded clones than CD4+ did, on average.

Germline V gene lookup returns CDR1 MDHEN and CDR2 SYDVKM. There are 14 residues in the CDR3. With 6 bases clipped from V and 3 bases from J, the junction kept 7 bases outside the gene matches. The input for sequencing was CD4+ or CD8+ T cells sorted from blood, taken in a trial of the OX40 agonist ivuxolimab. This rearrangement joins TRBV28 to TRBJ1-2; 7 nucleotides agree with TRBD1. The sequence was obtained from an adult with an advanced solid tumor such as melanoma, head and neck, liver or kidney cancer. The CDR3 bases are TGTGCCAGCAGCTTAAGACAGGGACACTATGGCTACACCTTC. It codes for CASSLRQGHYGYTF.